A few counts support the clone carrying this TCR beta chain. As yet, its antigen is unknown. The source of the PBMCs was 10 ml of fresh peripheral blood. Amplification targeted TCR beta CDR3 regions from RNA transcripts. The TCR CDR3 was amplified in a first-round RT-PCR using the HTBI primer set. TCRdb recomputed calls from the multiplex PCR reads with MiXCR, one row per CDR3 protein. This sample has about 380,000 distinct CDR3 sequences, with approximately 15% found just once. Germline V gene sequence: CDR1 DFQATT, CDR2 SNEGSKA (reference sequence). The V gene lost 3 bases and the J gene lost 4 bases, with 7 bases spanning the gap. This CDR3 has 13 residues. The data belong to a study of T cells in Graves' hyperthyroidism and ophthalmopathy. Turning to the study itself: Peripheral blood sampling occurred at initial diagnosis, before any treatment.

Study-wide results and caveats: Ophthalmopathy and stable hyperthyroidism were separated by a 13 V-J model.

The sequenced material came from blood. The chain has TRBV20-1 and TRBJ2-6; no clear D. The source of this sequence is a woman aged 60-75 years with Graves' hyperthyroidism. In nucleotides, the CDR3 is TGCAGTGCTAGTTGGTCCGGGGCCAACGTCCTGACTTTC. Residues: CSASWSGANVLTF.